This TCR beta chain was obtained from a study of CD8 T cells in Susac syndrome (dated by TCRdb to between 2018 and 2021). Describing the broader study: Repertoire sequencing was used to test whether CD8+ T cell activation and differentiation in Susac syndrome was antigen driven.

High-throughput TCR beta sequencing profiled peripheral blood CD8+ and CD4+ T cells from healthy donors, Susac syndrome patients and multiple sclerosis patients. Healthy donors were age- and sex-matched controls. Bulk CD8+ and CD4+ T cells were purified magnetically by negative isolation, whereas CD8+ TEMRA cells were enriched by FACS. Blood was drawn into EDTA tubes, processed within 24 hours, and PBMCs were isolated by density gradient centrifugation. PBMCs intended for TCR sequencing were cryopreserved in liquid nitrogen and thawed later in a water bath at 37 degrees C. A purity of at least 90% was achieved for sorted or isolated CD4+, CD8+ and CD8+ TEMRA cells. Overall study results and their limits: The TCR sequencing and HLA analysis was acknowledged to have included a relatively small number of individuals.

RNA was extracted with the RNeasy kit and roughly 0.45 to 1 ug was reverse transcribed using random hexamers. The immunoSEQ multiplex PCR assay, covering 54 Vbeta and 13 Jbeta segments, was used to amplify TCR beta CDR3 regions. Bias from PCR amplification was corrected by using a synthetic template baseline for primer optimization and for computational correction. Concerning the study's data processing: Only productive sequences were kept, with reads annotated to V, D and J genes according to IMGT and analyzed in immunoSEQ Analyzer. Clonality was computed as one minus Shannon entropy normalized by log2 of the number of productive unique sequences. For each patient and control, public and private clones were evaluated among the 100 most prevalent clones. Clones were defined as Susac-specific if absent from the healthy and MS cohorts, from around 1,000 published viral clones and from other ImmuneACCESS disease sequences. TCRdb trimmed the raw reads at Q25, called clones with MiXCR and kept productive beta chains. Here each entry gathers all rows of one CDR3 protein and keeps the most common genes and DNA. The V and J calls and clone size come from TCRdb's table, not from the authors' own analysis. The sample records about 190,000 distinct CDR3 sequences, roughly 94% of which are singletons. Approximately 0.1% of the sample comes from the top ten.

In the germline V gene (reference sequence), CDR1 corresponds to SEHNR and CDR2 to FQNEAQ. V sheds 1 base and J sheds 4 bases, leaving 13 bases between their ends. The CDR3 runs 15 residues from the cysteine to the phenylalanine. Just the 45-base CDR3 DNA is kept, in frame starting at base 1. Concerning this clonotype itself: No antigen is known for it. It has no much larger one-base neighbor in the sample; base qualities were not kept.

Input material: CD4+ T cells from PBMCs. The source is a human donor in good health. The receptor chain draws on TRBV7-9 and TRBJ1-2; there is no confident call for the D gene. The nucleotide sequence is TGTGCCAGCAGCTTAGAACAGCTCGCAGCCTATGGCTACACCTTC. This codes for CASSLEQLAAYGYTF.